The 19 T cell receptor beta chains below all came from one sample that was sequenced in a study of cytomegalovirus exposure and HLA in healthy donors listed by TCRdb under 2017. The library was generated by the immunoSEQ multiplex PCR assay. The multiplex PCR relied on a mix of 60 forward primers for TCR Vbeta segments and 13 reverse primers for TCR Jbeta segments. In TCRdb, the immuneACCESS table is reduced to in-frame sequences with V and J assigned. These tables do not hold every clone; where another copy was compared, an unresolved V gene accounts for under half, and the others remain unexplained. Recorded for this sample are roughly 160,000 clones; about four fifths of them occurred a single time. Together, the top ten hold 1% of the sample. Sequencing was carried out using PBMCs. The receptors come from a woman aged 45-65 years in good health and CMV-seropositive.

The CDR3 DNA reads as TGTGCCAGCAGCTTGATTAAGCTTCTTGGGACAGGGGGAGTCAACGTCCTGACTTTC. Amino acid sequence: CASSLIKLLGTGGVNVLTF. The chain has TRBV7-2 and TRBJ2-6, with 11 bases aligning to TRBD1. After removal of 3 bases from V and 9 bases from J, the junction contained 16 bases not matched to a gene. The germline CDR1 and CDR2 sequences are SGHTA and FQGNSA. The length of the CDR3 is 19 residues.

This clone was found a few times. The rearrangement links TRBV9 to TRBJ1-2, with a tentative D call TRBD1 (6 bases). Between the trimmed V and J ends, which lost 2 bases and 0 bases, there was a span of 11 bases. The CDR3 runs to 15 residues. CDR1 is SGDLS, CDR2 YYNGEE, per germline. CDR3 loop: CASSVPTGANYGYTF. CDR3 DNA sequence: TGTGCCAGCAGCGTCCCGACAGGAGCTAACTATGGCTACACCTTC.

This clone was found a few times. This chain connects TRBV5-1 to TRBJ1-5; 8 positions match TRBD1. Unmatched junction bases numbered 7, after V lost 4 bases and J lost 7 bases. CDR1 and CDR2 (germline): SGHRS, YFSETQ. CDR3 size: 14 residues. The CDR3 DNA sequence: TGCGCCAGCAGCGCGACAGGGGCGGAGCAGCCCCAGCATTTT. Translating it yields CASSATGAEQPQHF.

This clone was observed once. This chain links TRBV9 with TRBJ2-1, with 8 bases identical to TRBD1. CDR3 length: 15 amino acids. The trim removed 4 bases at V and 4 bases at J, leaving 7 bases unmatched. Germline lookup yields CDR1 SGDLS and CDR2 YYNGEE. The CDR3 region is CASSQDRGEYNEQFF. The CDR3 DNA follows: TGTGCCAGCAGCCAAGACAGGGGCGAGTACAATGAGCAGTTCTTC.

The gene calls are TRBV9 and TRBJ1-2, with TRBD1 identical over 8 bases. There are 16 residues in the CDR3. Germline CDR1 reads SGDLS; CDR2 reads YYNGEE. J lost 9 bases, V lost 3 bases, and 16 bases had no gene match. The CDR3 region is CASSEADITDRASYTF. For the CDR3, the DNA is TGTGCCAGCAGCGAAGCAGATATTACGGACAGGGCGAGCTACACCTTC.

The chain is built from TRBV5-4 and TRBJ1-6; D possibly corresponds to TRBD1 (5 bases). Germline V gene sequence: CDR1 SGHNT, CDR2 YYREEE (reference sequence). V lost 1 base and J 7 bases, leaving 9 bases between the germline ends. The CDR3 has 14 residues. As DNA, the CDR3 is TGTGCCAGCAGCTTGCCAGGGTCGAATTCACCCCTCCACTTT. This codes for CASSLPGSNSPLHF.

The chain employs TRBV5-1 and TRBJ2-6, with D possibly matching TRBD1 (6 bases). The V gene lost 3 bases and the J gene lost 0 bases, with 16 bases spanning the gap. Germline assignment: CDR1 SGHRS and CDR2 YFSETQ. The CDR3 contains 18 residues. The CDR3 is CASSYYGTSSSGANVLTF. The DNA of the CDR3 is TGCGCCAGCAGCTATTACGGGACATCCTCCTCTGGGGCCAACGTCCTGACTTTC.

The chain links TRBV9 to TRBJ2-3; 10 bases agree with TRBD2. The length of the CDR3 is 18 residues. Germline lookup yields CDR1 SGDLS and CDR2 YYNGEE. Trimming removed 0 bases from V and 2 bases from J; junction bases left unmatched: 9. This CDR3 is CASSVASNSGGNTDTQYF. The CDR3 DNA reads TGTGCCAGCAGCGTAGCATCCAATAGCGGGGGGAACACAGATACGCAGTATTTT.

Only one count was recorded for this clone. This chain connects TRBV19 to TRBJ1-3, with TRBD1 matching 8 bases. Trimming cost V 6 bases and J 0 bases; bases outside gene matches: 7. CDR3 length: 16 residues. The germline gives CDR1 LNHDA, CDR2 SQIVND (reference sequence). The CDR3: CASSFRDRFSGNTIYF. The CDR3 DNA follows: TGTGCCAGTAGCTTCCGGGACAGGTTCTCTGGAAACACCATATATTTT.

This chain uses TRBV28 with TRBJ1-2; D not resolved. CDR3 length: 13 residues. The ends were cut back, 4 bases at V and 4 bases at J, with 10 bases in the middle. Germline V gives CDR1 MDHEN, CDR2 SYDVKM. The CDR3 is CASSSEGTYGYTF. CDR3 coding DNA: TGTGCCAGCAGTTCGGAGGGAACCTATGGCTACACCTTC.

J is TRBJ1-1 and V is TRBV2; 11 nucleotides align to TRBD1. V shed 6 bases and J 6 bases; nucleotides not matched to a gene: 9. There are 15 residues in the CDR3. Germline-derived CDR1 and CDR2 are SNHLY and FYNNEI. CDR3 sequence reads: CASSQLGQGVSEAFF. CDR3 coding DNA: TGTGCCAGCAGCCAACTGGGACAGGGGGTTTCTGAAGCTTTCTTT.

As to this clone: Relative to the germline gene, one junction end is altered; a read error may explain this. The genes are TRBV7-9 and TRBJ1-4; 8 bases match TRBD1. This CDR3 is built from 13 residues. Germline V gives CDR1 SEHNR, CDR2 FQNEAQ (reference sequence). CDR3 nucleotide sequence: TGTGCCAGCAGCGACAGACAGGGGTTTGCTCCCCTGTTT. Its protein product is CASSDRQGFAPLF.

The chain combines TRBV27 with TRBJ2-7; 8 bases map to TRBD1. Trimming took 4 bases from V and 7 from J; bases not matched to a gene: 15. Per the germline V gene, CDR1 is MNHEY and CDR2 is SMNVEV (reference sequence). The CDR3 spans 16 residues. The CDR3 DNA reads as TGTGCCAGCAGTTCCCTCCACCAGGGGGCCATGAGAGAGCAGTACTTC. Protein: CASSSLHQGAMREQYF.

CDR3 coding DNA: TGTGCCACCCGGAGGGCACAGGTTGATACGCAGTATTTT. Protein product: CATRRAQVDTQYF. J is TRBJ2-3 and V is TRBV28; tentatively, D is TRBD2 (6 bases). Trimming took off 10 bases at V and 6 bases at J, with 17 bases between the two ends. The CDR3 sequence is 13 residues long. CDR1 is MDHEN and CDR2 is SYDVKM in the germline V gene.

The chain has TRBV29-1 and TRBJ2-2, with 11 bases that match TRBD1. Germline loops: CDR1 SQVTM, CDR2 ANQGSEA. The CDR3 length is 15 residues. V gave up 4 bases and J gave up 2 bases; unmatched junction bases: 3. The DNA for the CDR3 is TGCAGCGTTGCCGGGACAGGGGGTAACACCGGGGAGCTGTTTTTT. Translating it yields CSVAGTGGNTGELFF.

The rearrangement uses TRBV9 and TRBJ2-7, with no clear D. CDR1 and CDR2 from the germline V gene are SGDLS and YYNGEE. The CDR3 sequence is 14 residues long. The V gene lost 0 bases and the J gene lost 0 bases, with 7 bases spanning the gap. The CDR3 nucleotides are TGTGCCAGCAGCGTAGATCAGGCCTCCTACGAGCAGTACTTC. Residues: CASSVDQASYEQYF.

CDR3 residues: CASTWEGGADAYGYTF. CDR3 DNA sequence: TGCGCCAGCACCTGGGAAGGAGGCGCGGATGCCTATGGCTACACCTTC. The V gene is TRBV5-1, the J gene TRBJ1-2; no clear D. Germline-derived CDR1 and CDR2 are SGHRS and YFSETQ. V was clipped by 6 bases and J by 4 bases, with 22 bases between them. The CDR3 is 16 amino acids.

This clone was counted only a few times. The chain employs TRBV28 and TRBJ2-1, with 7 bases identical to TRBD1. V lost 6 bases, J lost 3 bases, and 8 bases stayed unmatched. Germline V gene lookup returns CDR1 MDHEN and CDR2 SYDVKM. CDR3 size: 15 residues. CDR3 sequence: CASRPRQGSYNEQFF. The CDR3 DNA is TGTGCCAGCAGGCCGAGACAGGGAAGCTACAATGAGCAGTTCTTC. The variable domain in full, with the rest retrieved from reference TRBV28 and TRBJ2-1, is DVKVTQSSRYLVKRTGEKVFLECVQDMDHENMFWYRQDPGLGLRLIYFSYDVKMKEKGDIPEGYSVSREKKERFSLILESASTNQTSMYLCASRPRQGSYNEQFFGPGTRLTVL.

The chain combines TRBV6-6 with TRBJ2-1; D possibly corresponds to TRBD2 (6 bases). The V and J ends lost 2 bases and 2 bases respectively, with 10 bases between them. CDR1 is MNHNY and CDR2 is SVGAGI in the germline V gene (reference sequence). The CDR3 runs 15 residues. CDR3 DNA: TGTGCCAGCAGTTACGACCCGGGGGCCTACAATGAGCAGTTCTTC. This translates into CASSYDPGAYNEQFF.